The present entry profiles one TCR beta chain with its context. Its antigen is currently unknown. These data belong to a study of cytomegalovirus exposure and HLA in healthy donors. The overall study: Samples from HLA-typed donors yielded 65 million to 85 million unique TCRs in an early data release.

CDR1 SGHRS and CDR2 YFSETQ come from the germline V gene. The CDR3 has 13 residues. After removal of 3 bases from V and 3 bases from J, the junction contained 2 bases not matched to a gene. The study, taken as a whole, reports: In a later analysis, parvovirus B19, influenza, CMV and Epstein-Barr virus appeared linked to several top co-occurrence clusters. Across donors, most TCRs were seen rarely, yet some public ones were widespread.

The PCR made use of 60 Vbeta and 13 Jbeta primers. The table came from immunoSEQ multiplex PCR; TCRdb's copy has only in-frame clones and leaves some out. The sample shows approximately 190,000 clones, roughly four fifths of them seen only once. Likely unrecorded immune exposures existed in these nominally healthy donors. The chain carries TRBV5-1 and TRBJ1-2, with 7 bases that match TRBD1. The clonotype originates from a man aged 35 to 55 in good health and CMV-seropositive. The sequenced sample consisted of PBMCs. CDR3 nucleotides: TGCGCCAGCAGCTACGGGACAGACTATGGCTACACCTTC. Translated, it gives CASSYGTDYGYTF.